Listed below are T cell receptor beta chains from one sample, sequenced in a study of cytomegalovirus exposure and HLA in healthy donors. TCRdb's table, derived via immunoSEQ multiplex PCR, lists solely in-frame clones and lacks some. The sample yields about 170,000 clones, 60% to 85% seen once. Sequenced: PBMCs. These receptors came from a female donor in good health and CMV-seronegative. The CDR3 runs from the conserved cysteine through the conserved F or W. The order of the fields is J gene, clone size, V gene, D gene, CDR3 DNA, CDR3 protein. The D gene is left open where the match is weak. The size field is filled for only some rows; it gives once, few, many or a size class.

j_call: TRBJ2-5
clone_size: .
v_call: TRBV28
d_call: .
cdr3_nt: TGTGCCAGCAGTGGCGGGGTTCAAGAGACCCAGTACTTC
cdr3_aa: CASSGGVQETQYF

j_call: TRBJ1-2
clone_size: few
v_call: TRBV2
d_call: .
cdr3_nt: TGTGCCAGCAGGACGGGAGGGCAGGGCTACACCTTC
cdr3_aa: CASRTGGQGYTF

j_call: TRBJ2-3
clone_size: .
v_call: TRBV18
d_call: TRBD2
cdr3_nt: TGTGCCAGCTCTCCACTTAGCGGGGAAAGCACAGATACGCAGTATTTT
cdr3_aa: CASSPLSGESTDTQYF

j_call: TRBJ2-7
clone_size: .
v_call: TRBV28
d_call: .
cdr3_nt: TGTGCCAGCAGACGGGACATTTCCTACGAGCAGTACTTC
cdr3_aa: CASRRDISYEQYF

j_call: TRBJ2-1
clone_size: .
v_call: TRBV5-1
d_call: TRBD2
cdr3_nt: TGCGCCAGCAGCTCCGGAGGGACTAGCGGGAGTACTGAGCAGTTCTTC
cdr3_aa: CASSSGGTSGSTEQFF

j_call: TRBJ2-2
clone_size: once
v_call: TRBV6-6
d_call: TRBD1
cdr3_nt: TGTGCCAGCGCCCGGACAGGGGAAGTAACCGGGGAGCTGTTTTTT
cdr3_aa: CASARTGEVTGELFF

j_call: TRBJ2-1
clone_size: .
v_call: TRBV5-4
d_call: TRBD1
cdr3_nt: TGTGCCAGCAGCTTGGGAGGGGGCATTCCGGGGCAGTTCTTC
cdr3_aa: CASSLGGGIPGQFF

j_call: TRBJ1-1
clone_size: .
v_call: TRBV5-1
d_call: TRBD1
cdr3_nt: TGCGCCAGCAGTTCTGCAGGGACAGGGGGCACTGAAGCTTTCTTT
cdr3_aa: CASSSAGTGGTEAFF

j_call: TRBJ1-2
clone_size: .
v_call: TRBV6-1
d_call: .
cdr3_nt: TGTGCCAGCAGTGAAGCGCGGGGGGGACTGATCTCAAGCTATGGCTACACCTTC
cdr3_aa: CASSEARGGLISSYGYTF

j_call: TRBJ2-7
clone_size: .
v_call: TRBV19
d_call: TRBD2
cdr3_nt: TGTGCCAGTAGTATGGTCGAAGTTGCGGGGGGAAACTACGAGCAGTACTTC
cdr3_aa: CASSMVEVAGGNYEQYF

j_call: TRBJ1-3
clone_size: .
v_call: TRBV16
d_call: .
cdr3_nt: TGTGCCAGCAGCCCAACCAGACAGTTATACAGAAACACCATATATTTT
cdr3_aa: CASSPTRQLYRNTIYF

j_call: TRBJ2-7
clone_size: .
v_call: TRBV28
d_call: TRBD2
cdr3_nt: TGTGCCAGCAGTTTAATGGCTAGCGGCTACGAGCAGTACTTC
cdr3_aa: CASSLMASGYEQYF

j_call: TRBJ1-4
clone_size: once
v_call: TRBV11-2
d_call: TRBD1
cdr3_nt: TGTGCCAGCAGCCCAAACAGGGGCGCTAATGAAAAACTGTTTTTT
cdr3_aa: CASSPNRGANEKLFF

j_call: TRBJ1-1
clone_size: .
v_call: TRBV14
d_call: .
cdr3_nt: TGTGCCAGCAGCCTACCGGGAGGGTTGAACACTGAAGCTTTCTTT
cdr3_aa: CASSLPGGLNTEAFF

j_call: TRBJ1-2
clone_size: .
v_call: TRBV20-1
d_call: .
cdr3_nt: TGCAGTGCTAGATCGGAGTATGGCTACACCTTC
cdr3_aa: CSARSEYGYTF

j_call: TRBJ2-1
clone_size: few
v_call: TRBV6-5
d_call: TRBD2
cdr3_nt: TGTGCCAGCAGTTACACCTCCGGGACTAGCGTTGCGTTCTTC
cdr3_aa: CASSYTSGTSVAFF

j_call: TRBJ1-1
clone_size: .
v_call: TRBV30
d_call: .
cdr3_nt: TGTGCGCGGAGCAGGGGGAACACTGAAGCTTTCTTT
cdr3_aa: CARSRGNTEAFF

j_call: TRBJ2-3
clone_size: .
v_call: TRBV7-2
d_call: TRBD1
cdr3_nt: TGTGCCAGCAGCTCTAGACAGGGGGCTGGTTCTGATACGCAGTATTTT
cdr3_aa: CASSSRQGAGSDTQYF

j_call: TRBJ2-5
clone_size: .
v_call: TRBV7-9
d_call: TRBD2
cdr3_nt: TGTGCCAGCAGCCTAGGGACTAGCTATCTGGAGACCCAGTACTTC
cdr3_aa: CASSLGTSYLETQYF

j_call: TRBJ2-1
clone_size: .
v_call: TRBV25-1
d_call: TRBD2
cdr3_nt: TGTGCCAGCAGTGAATATAGCGGGGGAGATTTCAATGAGCAGTTCTTC
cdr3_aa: CASSEYSGGDFNEQFF

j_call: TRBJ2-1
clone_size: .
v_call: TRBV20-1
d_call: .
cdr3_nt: TGCAGTGCCCCCCTCGGGGGTGAGCAGTTCTTC
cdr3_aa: CSAPLGGEQFF

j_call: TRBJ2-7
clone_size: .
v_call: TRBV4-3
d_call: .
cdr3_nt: TGCGCCAGCAGCCAAGTCGGGGGTAGGGAGCAGTACTTC
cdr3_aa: CASSQVGGREQYF

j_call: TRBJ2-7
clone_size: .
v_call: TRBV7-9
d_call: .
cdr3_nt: TGTGCCAGCAGCCTGGACAGCATCTACGAGCAGTACTTC
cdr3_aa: CASSLDSIYEQYF

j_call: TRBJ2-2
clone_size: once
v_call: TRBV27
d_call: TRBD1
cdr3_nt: TGTGCCAGCAGTCTCGGGACAGGGGGAAACACCGGGGAGCTGTTTTTT
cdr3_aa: CASSLGTGGNTGELFF